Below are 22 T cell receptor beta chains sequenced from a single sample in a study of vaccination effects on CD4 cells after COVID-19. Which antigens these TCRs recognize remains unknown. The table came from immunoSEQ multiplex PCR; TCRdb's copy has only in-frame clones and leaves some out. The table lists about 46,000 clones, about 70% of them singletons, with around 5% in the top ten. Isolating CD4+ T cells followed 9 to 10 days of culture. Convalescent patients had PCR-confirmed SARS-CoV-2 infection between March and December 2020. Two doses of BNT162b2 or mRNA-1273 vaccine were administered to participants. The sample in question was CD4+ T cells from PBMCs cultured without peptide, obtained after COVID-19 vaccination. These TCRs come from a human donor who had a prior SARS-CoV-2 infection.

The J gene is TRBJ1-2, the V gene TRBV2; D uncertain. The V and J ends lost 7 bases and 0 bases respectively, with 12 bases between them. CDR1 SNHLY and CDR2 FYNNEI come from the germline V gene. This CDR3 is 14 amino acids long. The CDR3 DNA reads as TGTGCCAGCACCCTCCAGTCGGCTAACTATGGCTACACCTTC. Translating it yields CASTLQSANYGYTF.

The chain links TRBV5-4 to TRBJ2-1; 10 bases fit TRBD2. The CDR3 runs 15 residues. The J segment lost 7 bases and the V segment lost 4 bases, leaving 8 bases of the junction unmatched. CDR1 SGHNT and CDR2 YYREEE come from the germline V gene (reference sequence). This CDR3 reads CASSQLAGMVNEQFF. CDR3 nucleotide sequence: TGTGCCAGCAGCCAACTAGCGGGAATGGTAAATGAGCAGTTCTTC.

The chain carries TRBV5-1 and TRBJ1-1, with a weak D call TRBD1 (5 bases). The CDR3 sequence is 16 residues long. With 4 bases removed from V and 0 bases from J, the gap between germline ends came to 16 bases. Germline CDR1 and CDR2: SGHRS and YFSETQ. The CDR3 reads CASSDNGGYMNTEAFF. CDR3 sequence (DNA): TGCGCCAGCAGCGATAATGGGGGGTACATGAACACTGAAGCTTTCTTT. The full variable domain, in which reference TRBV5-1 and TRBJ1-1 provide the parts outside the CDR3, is KAGVTQTPRYLIKTRGQQVTLSCSPISGHRSVSWYQQTPGQGLQFLFEYFSETQRNKGNFPGRFSGRQFSNSRSEMNVSTLELGDSALYLCASSDNGGYMNTEAFFGQGTRLTVV.

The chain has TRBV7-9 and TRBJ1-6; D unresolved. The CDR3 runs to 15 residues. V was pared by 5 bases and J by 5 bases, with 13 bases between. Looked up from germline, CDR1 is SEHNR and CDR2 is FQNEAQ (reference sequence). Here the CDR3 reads CASSGEEIHNSPLHF. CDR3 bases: TGTGCCAGCAGCGGAGAGGAAATCCATAATTCACCCCTCCACTTT.

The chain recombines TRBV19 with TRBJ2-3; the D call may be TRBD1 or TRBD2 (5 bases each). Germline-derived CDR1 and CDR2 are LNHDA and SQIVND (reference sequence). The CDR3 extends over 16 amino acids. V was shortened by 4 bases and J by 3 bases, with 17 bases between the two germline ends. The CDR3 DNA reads TGTGCCAGTAGTAGAGGGACGGCACGAGTAACAGATACGCAGTATTTT. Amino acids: CASSRGTARVTDTQYF.

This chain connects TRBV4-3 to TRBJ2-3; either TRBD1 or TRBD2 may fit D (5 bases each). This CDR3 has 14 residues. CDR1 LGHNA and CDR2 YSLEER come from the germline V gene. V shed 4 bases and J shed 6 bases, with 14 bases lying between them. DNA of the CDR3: TGCGCCAGCAGCCTGTCGGTCCGGGGCGATACGCAGTATTTT. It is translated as CASSLSVRGDTQYF.

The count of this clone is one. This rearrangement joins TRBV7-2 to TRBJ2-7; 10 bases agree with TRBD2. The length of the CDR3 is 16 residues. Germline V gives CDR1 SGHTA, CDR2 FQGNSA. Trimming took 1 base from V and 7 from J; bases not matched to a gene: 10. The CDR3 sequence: CASSLGRLAGVREQYF. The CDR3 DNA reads TGTGCCAGCAGCTTAGGACGGCTAGCGGGAGTAAGAGAGCAGTACTTC.

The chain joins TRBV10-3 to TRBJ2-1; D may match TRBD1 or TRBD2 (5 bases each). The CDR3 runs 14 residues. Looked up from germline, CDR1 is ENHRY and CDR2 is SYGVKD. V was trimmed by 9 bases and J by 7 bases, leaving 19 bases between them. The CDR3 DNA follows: TGTGCCATTTCAGACTCGAGGGGTCATAATGAGCAGTTCTTC. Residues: CAISDSRGHNEQFF.

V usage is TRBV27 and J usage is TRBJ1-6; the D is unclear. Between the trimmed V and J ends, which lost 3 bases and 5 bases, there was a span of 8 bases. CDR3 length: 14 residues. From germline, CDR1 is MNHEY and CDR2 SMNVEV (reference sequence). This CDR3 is CASSLFRNNSPLHF. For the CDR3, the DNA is TGTGCCAGCAGTTTGTTCAGAAATAATTCACCCCTCCACTTT.

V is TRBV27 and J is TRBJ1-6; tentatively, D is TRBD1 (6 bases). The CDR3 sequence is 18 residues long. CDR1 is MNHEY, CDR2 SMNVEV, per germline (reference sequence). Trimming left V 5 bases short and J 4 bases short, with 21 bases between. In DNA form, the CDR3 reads TGTGCCAGCAGTCCTACAGGGACCGGGGCGAGTTATAATTCACCCCTCCACTTT. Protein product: CASSPTGTGASYNSPLHF.

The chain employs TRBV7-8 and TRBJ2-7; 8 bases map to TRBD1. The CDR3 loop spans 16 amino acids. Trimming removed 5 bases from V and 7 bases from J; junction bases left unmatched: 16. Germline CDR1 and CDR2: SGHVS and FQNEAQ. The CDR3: CASSPPLRQGMGEQYF. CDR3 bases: TGTGCCAGCAGCCCCCCGCTTCGACAGGGGATGGGGGAGCAGTACTTC.

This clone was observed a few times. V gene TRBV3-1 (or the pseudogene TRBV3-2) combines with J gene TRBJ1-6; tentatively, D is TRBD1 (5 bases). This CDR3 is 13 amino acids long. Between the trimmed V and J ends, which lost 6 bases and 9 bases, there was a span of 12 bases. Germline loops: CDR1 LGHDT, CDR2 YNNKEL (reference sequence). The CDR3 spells CASRAQGISPLHF. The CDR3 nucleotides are TGTGCCAGCAGGGCCCAGGGCATTTCACCCCTCCACTTT.

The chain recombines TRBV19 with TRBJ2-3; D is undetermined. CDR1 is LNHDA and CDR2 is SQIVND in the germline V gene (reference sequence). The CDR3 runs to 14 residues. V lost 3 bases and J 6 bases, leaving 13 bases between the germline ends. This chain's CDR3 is CASSIFSGADTQYF. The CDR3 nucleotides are TGTGCCAGTAGTATTTTCTCAGGCGCCGATACGCAGTATTTT.

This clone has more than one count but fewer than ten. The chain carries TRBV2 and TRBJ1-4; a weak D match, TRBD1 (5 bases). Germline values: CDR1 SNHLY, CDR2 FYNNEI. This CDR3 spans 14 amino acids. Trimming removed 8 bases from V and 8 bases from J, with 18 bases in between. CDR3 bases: TGTGCCAGCCTTACAGGATTAGGAGTGGAAAAACTGTTTTTT. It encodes CASLTGLGVEKLFF. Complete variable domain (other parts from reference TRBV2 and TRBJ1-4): EPEVTQTPSHQVTQMGQEVILRCVPISNHLYFYWYRQILGQKVEFLVSFYNNEISEKSEIFDDQFSVERPDGSNFTLKIRSTKLEDSAMYFCASLTGLGVEKLFFGSGTQLSVL.

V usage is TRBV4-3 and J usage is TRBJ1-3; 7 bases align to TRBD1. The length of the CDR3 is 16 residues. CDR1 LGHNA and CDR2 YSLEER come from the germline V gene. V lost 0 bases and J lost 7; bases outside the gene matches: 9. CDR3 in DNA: TGCGCCAGCAGCCAAGACCCCCAACCGACAGGGAACACCATATATTTT. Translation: CASSQDPQPTGNTIYF.

CDR3 nucleotide sequence: TGTGCCAGCAGCCCCCCCGGACAGGGGGCCTACGAGCAGTACTTC. Translated: CASSPPGQGAYEQYF. The chain joins TRBV11-3 to TRBJ2-7; TRBD1 matches 10 bases. Germline CDR1 reads SGHNT; CDR2 reads YENEEA. This CDR3 region has 15 residues. The V gene end was trimmed by 5 bases and the J gene end by 2 bases; junction bases not matched to a gene: 6.

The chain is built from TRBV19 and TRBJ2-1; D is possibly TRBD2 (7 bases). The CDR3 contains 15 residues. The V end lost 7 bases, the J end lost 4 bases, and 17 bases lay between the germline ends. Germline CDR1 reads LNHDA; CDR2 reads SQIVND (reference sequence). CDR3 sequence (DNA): TGTGCCAGTACTGTTAGGGGGGGCCTTTACAATGAGCAGTTCTTC. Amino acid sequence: CASTVRGGLYNEQFF.

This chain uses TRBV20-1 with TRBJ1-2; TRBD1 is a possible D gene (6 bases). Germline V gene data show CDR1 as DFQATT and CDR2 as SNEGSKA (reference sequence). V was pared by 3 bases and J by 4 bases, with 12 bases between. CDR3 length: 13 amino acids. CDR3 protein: CSASAGDLYGYTF. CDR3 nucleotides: TGCAGTGCTAGTGCAGGGGACCTCTATGGCTACACCTTC.

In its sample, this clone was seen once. In DNA, the CDR3 is TGTGCCAGCAGTTCGGTTTTCGACGAGCAGTACTTC. It yields the protein CASSSVFDEQYF. The chain couples TRBV6-6 to TRBJ2-7; the D is unclear. V was shortened by 4 bases and J by 5 bases, with 9 bases between the two germline ends. CDR3 length: 12 residues. Per the germline V gene, CDR1 is MNHNY and CDR2 is SVGAGI (reference sequence).

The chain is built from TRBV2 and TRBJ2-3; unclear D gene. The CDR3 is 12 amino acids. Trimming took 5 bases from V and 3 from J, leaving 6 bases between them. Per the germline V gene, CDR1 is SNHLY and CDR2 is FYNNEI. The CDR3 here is CASSPNTDTQYF. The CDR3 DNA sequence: TGTGCCAGCAGTCCAAATACAGATACGCAGTATTTT.

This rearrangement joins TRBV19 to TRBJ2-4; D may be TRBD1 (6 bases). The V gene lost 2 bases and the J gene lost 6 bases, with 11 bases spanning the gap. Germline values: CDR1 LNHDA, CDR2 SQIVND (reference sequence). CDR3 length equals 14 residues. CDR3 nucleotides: TGTGCCAGTAGTATACAGGGGTTGGGAAACATTCAGTACTTC. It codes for CASSIQGLGNIQYF.

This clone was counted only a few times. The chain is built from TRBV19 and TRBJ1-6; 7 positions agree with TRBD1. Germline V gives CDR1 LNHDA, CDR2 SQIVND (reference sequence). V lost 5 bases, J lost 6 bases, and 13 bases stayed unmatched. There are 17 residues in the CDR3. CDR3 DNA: TGTGCCAGTAGTGCACGACAGGGTCACCTTATTAATTCACCCCTCCACTTT. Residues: CASSARQGHLINSPLHF.